This T cell receptor beta chain was identified in a study of OX40 agonist ivuxolimab in advanced cancers. Study-wide context: Dose-escalation patients had hepatocellular carcinoma, melanoma, renal cell or head and neck cancer. Prior anti-PD-1, anti-PD-L1 or anti-CTLA-4 therapy was allowed; approximately 40% had some.

Study observations and caveats: CD4+ and CD8+ T cells in blood underwent clonal expansion by week 6 at 0.1 to 3.0 mg/kg. Specificity for antigen went undetermined in the expanded peripheral T cells.

Notes on this clone: Antigen unknown.

The method was immunoSEQ multiplex PCR; TCRdb's version includes in-frame clones alone and lacks a portion of them. The sample contains 45,000 to 55,000 clones, about 86% of which appear only once. CDR1 and CDR2 (germline): MDHEN, SYDVKM. This CDR3 comprises 17 residues. V lost 4 bases to trimming and J lost 4 bases; unmatched junction nucleotides: 10. This sequence joins TRBV28 and TRBJ1-2, with 12 positions matching TRBD1. This sample comprised CD4+ or CD8+ T cells sorted from blood, obtained in a trial of the OX40 agonist ivuxolimab. This clonotype was sampled from an adult with an advanced solid tumor such as melanoma, head and neck, liver or kidney cancer. This CDR3 is CASSSPGQGARGYGYTF. The CDR3, as DNA: TGTGCCAGCAGTTCCCCGGGACAGGGGGCACGGGGCTATGGCTACACCTTC.